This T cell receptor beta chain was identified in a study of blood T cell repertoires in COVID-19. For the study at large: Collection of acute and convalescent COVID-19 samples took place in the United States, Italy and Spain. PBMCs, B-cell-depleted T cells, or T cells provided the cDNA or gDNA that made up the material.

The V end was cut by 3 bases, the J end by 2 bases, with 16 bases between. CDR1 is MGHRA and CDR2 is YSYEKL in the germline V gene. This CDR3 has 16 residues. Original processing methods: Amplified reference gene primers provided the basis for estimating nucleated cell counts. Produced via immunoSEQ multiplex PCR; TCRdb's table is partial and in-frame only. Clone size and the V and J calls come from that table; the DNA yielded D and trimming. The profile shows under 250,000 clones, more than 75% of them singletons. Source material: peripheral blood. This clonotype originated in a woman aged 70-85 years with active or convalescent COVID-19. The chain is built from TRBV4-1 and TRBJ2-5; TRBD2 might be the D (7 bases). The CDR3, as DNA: TGCGCCAGCAGCCATCCTAGGGGGGGGTTACAAGAGACCCAGTACTTC. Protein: CASSHPRGGLQETQYF.